This T cell receptor beta chain was obtained from a study of cytomegalovirus exposure and HLA in healthy donors. Findings of the study overall: Later analysis indicated greater clonal expansion among HLA-associated TCR beta chains than among equally common other chains.

This clone was recorded only once. Its specificity is unknown. Germline V CDR1 and CDR2: SGDLS, YYNGEE. Trimming removed 0 bases at V and 5 bases at J, with 8 bases between. The CDR3 has 13 residues. Use of 60 Vbeta and 13 Jbeta primers characterized the PCR. Produced via immunoSEQ multiplex PCR; TCRdb's table is partial and in-frame only. In the table there are 150,000 to 200,000 clones, roughly 84% of which are singletons. Input material: PBMCs. The TCR was taken from a man aged 18 to 29 in good health and CMV-seropositive. The rearrangement uses TRBV9 and TRBJ2-5, with D tentatively TRBD2 (6 bases). The CDR3 DNA follows: TGTGCCAGCAGCGTAGGGAGGGAGGAGACCCAGTACTTC. It codes for CASSVGREETQYF.